This T cell receptor (beta chain) was recovered during a study of blood T cell repertoires in COVID-19. V shed 5 bases and J 8 bases; nucleotides not matched to a gene: 9. CDR3 size: 14 residues. Germline CDR1 and CDR2: MNHEY and SVGAGI. This clone is a singleton in its sample. The Seattle patients joined while their infection was active and were tracked longitudinally afterward. The assay was immunoSEQ multiplex PCR, and TCRdb's table has in-frame clones only and misses some. Altogether 250,000 or so clones are present, around 90% being singletons, with the ten largest covering around 0.83%. The chain employs TRBV6-5 and TRBJ1-2, with 9 bases aligning to TRBD1. The source is a man aged 30 to 45 with COVID-19, enrolled during active disease. The sample was peripheral blood. CDR3 in DNA: TGTGCCAGCAGTCATGGGACAGGGAAGGGCGGCTACACCTTC. Translating it yields CASSHGTGKGGYTF.